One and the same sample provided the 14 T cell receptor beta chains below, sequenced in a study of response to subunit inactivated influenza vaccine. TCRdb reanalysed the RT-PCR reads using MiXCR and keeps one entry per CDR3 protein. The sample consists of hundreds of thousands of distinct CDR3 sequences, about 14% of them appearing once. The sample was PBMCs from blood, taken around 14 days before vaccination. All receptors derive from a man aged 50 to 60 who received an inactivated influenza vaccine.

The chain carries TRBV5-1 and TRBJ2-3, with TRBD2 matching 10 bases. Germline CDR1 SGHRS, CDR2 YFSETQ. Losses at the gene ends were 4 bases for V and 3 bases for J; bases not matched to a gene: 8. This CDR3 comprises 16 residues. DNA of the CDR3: TGCGCCAGCAGCGGAGGACTAGCGGCGGTGACAGATACGCAGTATTTT. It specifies CASSGGLAAVTDTQYF.

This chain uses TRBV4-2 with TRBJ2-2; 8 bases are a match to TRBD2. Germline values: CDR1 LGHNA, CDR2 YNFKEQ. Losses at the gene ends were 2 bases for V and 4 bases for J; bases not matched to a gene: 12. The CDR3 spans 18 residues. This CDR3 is CASSQHLTGTRGTGELFF. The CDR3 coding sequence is TGTGCCAGCAGCCAACATCTCACCGGGACTAGAGGCACCGGGGAGCTGTTTTTT.

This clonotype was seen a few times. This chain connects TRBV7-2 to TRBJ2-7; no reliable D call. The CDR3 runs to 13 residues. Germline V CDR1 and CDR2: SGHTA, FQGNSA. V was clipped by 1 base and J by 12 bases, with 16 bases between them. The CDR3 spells CASSLDPSVLRYF. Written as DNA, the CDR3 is TGTGCCAGCAGCTTAGATCCCTCCGTTTTGCGGTACTTC. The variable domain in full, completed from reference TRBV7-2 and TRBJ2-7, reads GAGVSQSPSNKVTEKGKDVELRCDPISGHTALYWYRQSLGQGLEFLIYFQGNSAPDKSGLPSDRFSAERTGGSVSTLTIQRTQQEDSAVYLCASSLDPSVLRYFGPGTRLTVT.

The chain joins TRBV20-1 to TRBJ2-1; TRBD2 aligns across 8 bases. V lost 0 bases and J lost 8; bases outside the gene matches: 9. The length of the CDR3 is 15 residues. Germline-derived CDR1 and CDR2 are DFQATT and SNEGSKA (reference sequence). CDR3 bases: TGCAGTGCTAGAGATTTCCGGGAGGGCGTAGATGAGCAGTTCTTC. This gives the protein CSARDFREGVDEQFF.

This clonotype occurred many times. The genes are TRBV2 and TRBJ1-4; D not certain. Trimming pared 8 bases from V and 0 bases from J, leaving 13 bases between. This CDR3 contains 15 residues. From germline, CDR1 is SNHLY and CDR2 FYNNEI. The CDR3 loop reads CASRDHWATNEKLFF. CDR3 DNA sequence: TGTGCCAGCCGCGACCATTGGGCAACTAATGAAAAACTGTTTTTT.

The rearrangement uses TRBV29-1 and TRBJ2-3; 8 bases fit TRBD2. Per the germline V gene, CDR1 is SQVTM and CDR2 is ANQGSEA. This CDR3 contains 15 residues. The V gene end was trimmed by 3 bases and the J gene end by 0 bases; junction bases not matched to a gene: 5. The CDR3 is CSVEELAGSTDTQYF. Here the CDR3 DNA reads TGCAGCGTTGAGGAGTTAGCGGGGAGCACAGATACGCAGTATTTT.

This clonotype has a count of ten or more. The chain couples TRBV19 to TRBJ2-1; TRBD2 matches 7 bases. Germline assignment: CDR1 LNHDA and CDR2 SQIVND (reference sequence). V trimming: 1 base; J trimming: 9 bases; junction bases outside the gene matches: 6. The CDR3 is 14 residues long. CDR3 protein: CASSIGSVAGEQFF. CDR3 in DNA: TGTGCCAGTAGTATAGGGTCGGTAGCGGGTGAGCAGTTCTTC.

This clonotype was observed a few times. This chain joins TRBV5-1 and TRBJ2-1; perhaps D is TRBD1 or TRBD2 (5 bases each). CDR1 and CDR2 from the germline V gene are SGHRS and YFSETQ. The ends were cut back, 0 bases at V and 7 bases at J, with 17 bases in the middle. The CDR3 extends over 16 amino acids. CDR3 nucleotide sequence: TGCGCCAGCAGCTTGGGATCCGGGACGAGGATAAATGAGCAGTTCTTC. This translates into CASSLGSGTRINEQFF.

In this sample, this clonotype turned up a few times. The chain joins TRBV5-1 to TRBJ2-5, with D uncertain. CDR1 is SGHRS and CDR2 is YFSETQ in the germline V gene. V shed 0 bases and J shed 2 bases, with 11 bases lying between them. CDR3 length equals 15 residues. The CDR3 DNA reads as TGCGCCAGCAGCTTGGGAATCGAGTTTCAAGAGACCCAGTACTTC. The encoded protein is CASSLGIEFQETQYF.

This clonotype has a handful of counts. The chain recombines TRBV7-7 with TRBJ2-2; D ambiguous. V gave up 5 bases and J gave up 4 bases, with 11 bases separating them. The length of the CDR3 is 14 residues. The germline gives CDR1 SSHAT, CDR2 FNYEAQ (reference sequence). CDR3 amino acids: CASSQGIFTGELFF. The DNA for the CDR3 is TGTGCCAGCAGCCAAGGGATTTTCACCGGGGAGCTGTTTTTT.

CDR3 amino acids: CATSDPREGYQETQYF. The CDR3 region has the DNA TGTGCCACCAGTGACCCCCGGGAGGGGTACCAAGAGACCCAGTACTTC. The chain uses TRBV24-1 and TRBJ2-5; 8 bases are shared with TRBD2. The CDR3 spans 16 residues. The junction had 6 bases not matched to a gene; V was cut back by 4 bases and J by 0 bases. The V gene's germline CDR1 is KGHDR and CDR2 SFDVKD.

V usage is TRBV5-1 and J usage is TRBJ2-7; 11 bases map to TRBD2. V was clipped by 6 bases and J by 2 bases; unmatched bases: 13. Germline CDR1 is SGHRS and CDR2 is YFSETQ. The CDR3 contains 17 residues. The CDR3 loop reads CASTTYSGTSGTYEQYF. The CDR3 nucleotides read TGCGCCAGCACTACCTATTCCGGGACTAGCGGTACCTACGAGCAGTACTTC. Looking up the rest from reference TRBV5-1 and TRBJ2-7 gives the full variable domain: KAGVTQTPRYLIKTRGQQVTLSCSPISGHRSVSWYQQTPGQGLQFLFEYFSETQRNKGNFPGRFSGRQFSNSRSEMNVSTLELGDSALYLCASTTYSGTSGTYEQYFGPGTRLTVT.

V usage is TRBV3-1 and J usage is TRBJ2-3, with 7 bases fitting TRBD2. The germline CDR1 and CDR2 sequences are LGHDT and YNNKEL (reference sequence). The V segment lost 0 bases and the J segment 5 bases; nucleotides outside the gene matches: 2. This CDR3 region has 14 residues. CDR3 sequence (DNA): TGTGCCAGCAGCCAAGAGATAGCGGGAGATACGCAGTATTTT. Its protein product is CASSQEIAGDTQYF.

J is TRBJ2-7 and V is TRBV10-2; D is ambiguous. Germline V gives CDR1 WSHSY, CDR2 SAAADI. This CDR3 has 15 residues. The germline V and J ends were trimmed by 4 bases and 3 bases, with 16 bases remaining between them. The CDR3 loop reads CASSVGNSWFYEQYF. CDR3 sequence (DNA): TGCGCCAGCAGTGTAGGGAATAGCTGGTTCTACGAGCAGTACTTC.